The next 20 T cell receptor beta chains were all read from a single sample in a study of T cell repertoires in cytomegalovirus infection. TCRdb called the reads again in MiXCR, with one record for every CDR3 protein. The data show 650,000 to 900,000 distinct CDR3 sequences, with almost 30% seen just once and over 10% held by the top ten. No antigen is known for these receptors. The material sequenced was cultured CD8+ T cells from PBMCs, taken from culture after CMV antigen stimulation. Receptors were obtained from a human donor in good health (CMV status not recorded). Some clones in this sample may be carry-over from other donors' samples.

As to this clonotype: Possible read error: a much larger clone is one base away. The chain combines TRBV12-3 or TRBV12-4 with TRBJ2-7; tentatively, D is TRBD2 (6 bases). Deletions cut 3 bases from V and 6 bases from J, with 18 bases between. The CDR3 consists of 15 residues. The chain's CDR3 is CASSFSAGSPCEQYF. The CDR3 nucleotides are TGTGCCAGCAGTTTTAGTGCGGGATCCCCCTGCGAGCAGTACTTC.

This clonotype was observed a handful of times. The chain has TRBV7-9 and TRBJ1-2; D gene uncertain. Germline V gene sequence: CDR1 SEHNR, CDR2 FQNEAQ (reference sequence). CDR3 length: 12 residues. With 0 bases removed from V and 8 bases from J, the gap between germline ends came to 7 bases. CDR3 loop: CASSLAARGYTF. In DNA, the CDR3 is TGTGCCAGCAGCTTAGCTGCCCGGGGCTACACCTTC.

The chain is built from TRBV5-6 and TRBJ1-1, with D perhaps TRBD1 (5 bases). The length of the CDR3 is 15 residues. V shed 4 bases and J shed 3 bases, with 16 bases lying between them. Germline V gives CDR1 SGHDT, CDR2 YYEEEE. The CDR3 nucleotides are TGTGCCAGCAGCGAAGGGACGCCCACGTACACTGAAGCTTTCTTT. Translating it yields CASSEGTPTYTEAFF.

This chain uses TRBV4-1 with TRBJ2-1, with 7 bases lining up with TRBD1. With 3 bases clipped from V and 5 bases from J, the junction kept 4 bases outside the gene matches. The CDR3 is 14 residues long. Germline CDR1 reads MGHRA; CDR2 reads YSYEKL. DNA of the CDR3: TGCGCCAGCAGCCACCCGGGACAGAACAATGAGCAGTTCTTC. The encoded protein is CASSHPGQNNEQFF.

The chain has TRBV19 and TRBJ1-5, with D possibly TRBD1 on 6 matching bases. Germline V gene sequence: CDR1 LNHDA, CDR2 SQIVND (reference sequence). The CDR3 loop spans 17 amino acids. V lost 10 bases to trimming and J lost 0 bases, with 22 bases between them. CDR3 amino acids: CATSYPQGDYSNQPQHF. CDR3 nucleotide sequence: TGTGCCACCTCGTACCCACAGGGTGACTATAGCAATCAGCCCCAGCATTTT.

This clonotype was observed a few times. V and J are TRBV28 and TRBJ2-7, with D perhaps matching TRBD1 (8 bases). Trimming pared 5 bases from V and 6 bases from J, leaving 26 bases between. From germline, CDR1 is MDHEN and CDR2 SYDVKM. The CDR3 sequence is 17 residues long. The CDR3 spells CASSPLREGPTGVEQYV. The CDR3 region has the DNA TGTGCCAGCAGTCCCCTTAGGGAGGGGCCGACAGGGGTCGAGCAGTACGTC.

The CDR3 sequence is CATSRGAGRRLASYNEQFF. The CDR3 DNA is TGTGCCACCAGCAGGGGGGCAGGGAGACGACTAGCCTCCTACAATGAGCAGTTCTTC. The chain couples TRBV15 to TRBJ2-1; a possible D gene is TRBD2 (7 bases). Per the germline V gene, CDR1 is LNHNV and CDR2 is YYDKDF (reference sequence). The CDR3 covers 19 residues. The germline V and J ends were trimmed by 3 bases and 0 bases, with 21 bases remaining between them.

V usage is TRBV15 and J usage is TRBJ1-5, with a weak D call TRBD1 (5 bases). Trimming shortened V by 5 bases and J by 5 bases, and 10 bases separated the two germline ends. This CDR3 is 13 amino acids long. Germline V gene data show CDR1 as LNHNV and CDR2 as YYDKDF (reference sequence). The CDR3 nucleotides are TGTGCCACCAGCCGACAGCGACATCAGCCCCAGCATTTT. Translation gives CATSRQRHQPQHF. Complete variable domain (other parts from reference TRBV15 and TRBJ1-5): DAMVIQNPRYQVTQFGKPVTLSCSQTLNHNVMYWYQQKSSQAPKLLFHYYDKDFNNEADTPDNFQSRRPNTSFCFLDIRSPGLGDTAMYLCATSRQRHQPQHFGDGTRLSIL.

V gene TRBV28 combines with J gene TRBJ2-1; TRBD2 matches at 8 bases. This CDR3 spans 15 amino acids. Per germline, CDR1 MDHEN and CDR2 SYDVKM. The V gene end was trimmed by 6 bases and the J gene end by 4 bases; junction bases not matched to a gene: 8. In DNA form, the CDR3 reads TGTGCCAGCAGCCCCGGGACTAGTCAATACAATGAGCAGTTCTTC. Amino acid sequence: CASSPGTSQYNEQFF.

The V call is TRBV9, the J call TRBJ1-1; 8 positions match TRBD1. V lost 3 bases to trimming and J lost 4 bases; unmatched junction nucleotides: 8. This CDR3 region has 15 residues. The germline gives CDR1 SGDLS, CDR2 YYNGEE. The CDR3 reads CASSASWTGRTEAFF. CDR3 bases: TGTGCCAGCAGCGCCTCTTGGACAGGGCGCACTGAAGCTTTCTTT.

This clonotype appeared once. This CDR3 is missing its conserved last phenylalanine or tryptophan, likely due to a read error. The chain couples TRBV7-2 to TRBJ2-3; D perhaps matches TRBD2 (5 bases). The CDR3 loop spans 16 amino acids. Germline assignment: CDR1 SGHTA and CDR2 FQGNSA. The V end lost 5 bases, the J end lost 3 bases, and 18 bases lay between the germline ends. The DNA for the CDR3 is TGTGCCAGCAGCGTCGACCAGGTTCGGAGGACAGATACGCAGTATTAT. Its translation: CASSVDQVRRTDTQYY.

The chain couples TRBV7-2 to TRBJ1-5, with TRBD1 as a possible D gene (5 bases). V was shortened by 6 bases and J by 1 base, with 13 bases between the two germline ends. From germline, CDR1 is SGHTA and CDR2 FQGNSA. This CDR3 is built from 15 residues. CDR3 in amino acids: CASRSSGGSNQPQHF. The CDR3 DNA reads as TGTGCCAGCAGGTCTTCGGGGGGGAGCAATCAGCCCCAGCATTTT.

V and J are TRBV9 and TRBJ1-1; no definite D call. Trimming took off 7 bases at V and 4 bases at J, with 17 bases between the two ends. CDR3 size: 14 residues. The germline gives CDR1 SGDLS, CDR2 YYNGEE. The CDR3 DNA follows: TGTGCCAGCGGCGGCAGGTTCGAGGCCACTGAAGCTTTCTTT. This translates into CASGGRFEATEAFF.

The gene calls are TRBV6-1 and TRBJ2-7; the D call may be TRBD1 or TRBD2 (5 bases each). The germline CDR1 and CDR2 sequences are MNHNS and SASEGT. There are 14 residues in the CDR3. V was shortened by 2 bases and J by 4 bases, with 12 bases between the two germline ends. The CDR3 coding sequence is TGTGCCAGCAGTGAATTGGTTTGGGGGTACGAGCAGTACTTC. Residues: CASSELVWGYEQYF.

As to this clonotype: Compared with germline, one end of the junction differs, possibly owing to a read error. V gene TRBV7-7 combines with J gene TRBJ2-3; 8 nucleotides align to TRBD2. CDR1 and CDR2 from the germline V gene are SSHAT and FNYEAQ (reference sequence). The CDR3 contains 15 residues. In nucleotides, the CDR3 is TGTGCTAGCAGCCCCGGGACTAGTCGTACAGATACGCAGTATTTT. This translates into CASSPGTSRTDTQYF.

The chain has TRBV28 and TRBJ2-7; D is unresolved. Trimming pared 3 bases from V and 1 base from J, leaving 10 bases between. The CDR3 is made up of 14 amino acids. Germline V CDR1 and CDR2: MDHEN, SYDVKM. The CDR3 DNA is TGTGCCAGCAGTTTTGGCACCCGATCCTACGAGCAGTACGTC. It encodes CASSFGTRSYEQYV.

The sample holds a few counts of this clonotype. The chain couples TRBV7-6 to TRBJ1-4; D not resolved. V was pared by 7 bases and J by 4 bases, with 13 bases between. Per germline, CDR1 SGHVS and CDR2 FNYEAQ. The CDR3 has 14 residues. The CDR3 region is CASIPAGGNEKLFF. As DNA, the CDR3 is TGTGCCAGCATCCCGGCTGGCGGTAATGAAAAACTGTTTTTT.

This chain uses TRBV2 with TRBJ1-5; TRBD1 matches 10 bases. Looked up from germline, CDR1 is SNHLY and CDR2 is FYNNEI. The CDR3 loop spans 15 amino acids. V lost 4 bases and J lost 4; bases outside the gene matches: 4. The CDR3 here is CASSGQGARNQPQHF. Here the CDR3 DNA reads TGTGCCAGCAGTGGACAGGGGGCTCGGAATCAGCCCCAGCATTTT.

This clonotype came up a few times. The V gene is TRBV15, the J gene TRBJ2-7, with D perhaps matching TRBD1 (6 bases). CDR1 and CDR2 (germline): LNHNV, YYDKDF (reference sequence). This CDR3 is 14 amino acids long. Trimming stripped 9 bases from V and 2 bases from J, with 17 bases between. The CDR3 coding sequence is TGTGCCACAAGGACCGGGACAAGAACCTACGAGCAGTACTTC. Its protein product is CATRTGTRTYEQYF.

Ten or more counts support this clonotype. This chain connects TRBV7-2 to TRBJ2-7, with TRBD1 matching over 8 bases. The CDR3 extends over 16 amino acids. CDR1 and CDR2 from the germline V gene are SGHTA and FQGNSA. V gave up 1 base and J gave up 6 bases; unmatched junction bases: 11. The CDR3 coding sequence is TGTGCCAGCAGCTTAGTTCCAGGGGGCGTTAGTCGCGAGCAGTACTTC. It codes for CASSLVPGGVSREQYF. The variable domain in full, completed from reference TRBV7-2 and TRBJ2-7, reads GAGVSQSPSNKVTEKGKDVELRCDPISGHTALYWYRQSLGQGLEFLIYFQGNSAPDKSGLPSDRFSAERTGGSVSTLTIQRTQQEDSAVYLCASSLVPGGVSREQYFGPGTRLTVT.